What follows are 20 T cell receptor beta chains derived from one specimen sequenced in a study of blood T cells in healthy people across ages. Through a sample-barcoded 5' primer and a J-beta primer mix, a second PCR was run for roughly 6 to 12 cycles. MiXCR, applied by TCRdb to the 5' RACE reads, yields one record per CDR3 protein. The repertoire holds 1.5 million to 2 million distinct CDR3 sequences, with 28% as singletons. Sequenced material: blood. These receptors all come from a woman in her thirties in good health.

This clonotype was observed many times. The chain joins TRBV7-2 to TRBJ2-7; D not resolved. The ends were cut back, 7 bases at V and 2 bases at J, with 15 bases in the middle. Germline CDR1 SGHTA, CDR2 FQGNSA. This CDR3 contains 14 residues. CDR3 protein: CASTLSHRAYEQYF. CDR3 bases: TGTGCCAGCACCCTGTCCCACAGAGCCTACGAGCAGTACTTC. Combining the CDR3 with reference TRBV7-2 and TRBJ2-7 gives the whole variable domain GAGVSQSPSNKVTEKGKDVELRCDPISGHTALYWYRQSLGQGLEFLIYFQGNSAPDKSGLPSDRFSAERTGGSVSTLTIQRTQQEDSAVYLCASTLSHRAYEQYFGPGTRLTVT.

The V and J genes are TRBV2 and TRBJ2-7; D may correspond to TRBD1 or TRBD2 (5 bases each). With 11 bases removed from V and 0 bases from J, the gap between germline ends came to 14 bases. Germline CDR1 reads SNHLY; CDR2 reads FYNNEI. The CDR3 is 13 amino acids. CDR3 nucleotide sequence: TGTGCCGGGACCGCGCACCCCTCCTACGAGCAGTACTTC. Translation gives CAGTAHPSYEQYF. Complete variable domain (other parts from reference TRBV2 and TRBJ2-7): EPEVTQTPSHQVTQMGQEVILRCVPISNHLYFYWYRQILGQKVEFLVSFYNNEISEKSEIFDDQFSVERPDGSNFTLKIRSTKLEDSAMYFCAGTAHPSYEQYFGPGTRLTVT.

In this sample, this clonotype turned up a few times. The CDR3, as DNA: TGCGCCAGCAGCGAGGGATGGACTAGATCCTACGAGCAGTACTTC. This gives the protein CASSEGWTRSYEQYF. The J gene is TRBJ2-7, the V gene TRBV5-1; 7 bases are a match to TRBD2. The CDR3 runs 15 residues. In germline, CDR1 is SGHRS, CDR2 YFSETQ. The V and J ends lost 4 bases and 1 base, in that order; junction bases with no gene match: 8.

This clonotype was observed a few times. This chain uses TRBV20-1 with TRBJ1-2, with 7 bases that match TRBD1. Trimming cost V 5 bases and J 7 bases; bases outside gene matches: 13. CDR1 is DFQATT, CDR2 SNEGSKA, per germline (reference sequence). The CDR3 runs 14 residues. As DNA, the CDR3 is TGCAGTGCTCGCGGACAGGCGGACATTCGTGGCTACACCTTC. Its translation is CSARGQADIRGYTF.

This clonotype was counted between two and nine times. The rearrangement joins TRBV7-9 to TRBJ2-1; TRBD1 might be the D (5 bases). Per the germline V gene, CDR1 is SEHNR and CDR2 is FQNEAQ (reference sequence). Trimming pared 2 bases from V and 4 bases from J, leaving 12 bases between. The CDR3 has 15 amino acids. The CDR3 DNA reads TGTGCCAGCAGCTTATCGCAGGGTACTTACAATGAGCAGTTCTTC. It translates to CASSLSQGTYNEQFF.

This sequence joins TRBV21-1 and TRBJ2-7. TRBV21-1 represents a pseudogene. This CDR3 spans 15 amino acids. The CDR3, as DNA: TGTGCCAGCAGCAAATGGGGTCAGAGCTCCTACGAGCAGTACTTC. Translated: CASSKWGQSSYEQYF.

V is TRBV24-1 and J is TRBJ2-1; possibly TRBD1 or TRBD2 for D (5 bases each). There are 12 residues in the CDR3. The germline V gene encodes CDR1 KGHDR and CDR2 SFDVKD. Trimming took 5 bases from V and 15 from J, leaving 16 bases between them. CDR3 coding DNA: TGTGCCACCAGTGGGGGGAGTCCCCGGCGGTTCTTC. Amino acids: CATSGGSPRRFF.

This clonotype has a handful of counts. The J gene is TRBJ1-5, the V gene TRBV12-3 or TRBV12-4, with 7 bases aligning to TRBD1. The ends lost 6 bases at V and 8 bases at J; junction bases unmatched: 10. The CDR3 loop spans 14 amino acids. CDR3 loop: CASSYDRAREPQHF. DNA for the CDR3: TGTGCCAGCAGCTACGACAGGGCCAGGGAGCCCCAGCATTTT.

This clonotype was counted between two and nine times. The chain combines TRBV7-9 with TRBJ2-1, with 9 bases that match TRBD1. The germline gives CDR1 SEHNR, CDR2 FQNEAQ (reference sequence). The CDR3 loop spans 15 amino acids. After removal of 5 bases from V and 6 bases from J, the junction contained 8 bases not matched to a gene. CDR3 nucleotide sequence: TGTGCCAGCAGCCCCGACAGGGGGACCTTCAATGAGCAGTTCTTC. Amino acids: CASSPDRGTFNEQFF. The full variable domain, rest sourced from reference TRBV7-9 and TRBJ2-1, is DTGVSQNPRHKITKRGQNVTFRCDPISEHNRLYWYRQTLGQGPEFLTYFQNEAQLEKSRLLSDRFSAERPKGSFSTLEIQRTEQGDSAMYLCASSPDRGTFNEQFFGPGTRLTVL.

The V and J genes are TRBV20-1 and TRBJ2-3; 9 bases line up with TRBD2. Germline V CDR1 and CDR2: DFQATT, SNEGSKA (reference sequence). V dropped 2 bases and J dropped 0; count of bases not matched to a gene: 6. This CDR3 has 16 amino acids. The CDR3 DNA follows: TGCAGTGCTAGACCCTTTAGCGGGGGAAGCACAGATACGCAGTATTTT. Protein: CSARPFSGGSTDTQYF.

V is TRBV30 and J is TRBJ1-1; D gene ambiguous. The CDR3 extends over 13 amino acids. Trimming removed 2 bases from V and 5 bases from J, with 12 bases in between. In germline, CDR1 is GTSNPN, CDR2 SVGIG (reference sequence). The CDR3 DNA follows: TGTGCCTGGAGTATGGGGATTGGAACTGAAGCTTTCTTT. Protein: CAWSMGIGTEAFF.

This clonotype was observed many times. The CDR3, as DNA: TGTGCCAGCAGCTCTTCCGGGACCGCGGCCTACGAGCAGTACTTC. This encodes CASSSSGTAAYEQYF. V is TRBV5-4 and J is TRBJ2-7; either TRBD1 or TRBD2 may fit D (5 bases each). This CDR3 is 15 amino acids long. V was shortened by 3 bases and J by 2 bases, with 15 bases between the two germline ends. Germline values: CDR1 SGHNT, CDR2 YYREEE (reference sequence).

This clonotype came up a few times. V is TRBV5-1 and J is TRBJ2-3; 10 nucleotides agree with TRBD2. Germline CDR1 SGHRS, CDR2 YFSETQ. The CDR3 runs to 19 residues. J gave up 0 bases and V 0 bases, and 10 bases lay outside the gene matches. CDR3 loop: CASSLGSGLAYSSTDTQYF. CDR3 in DNA: TGCGCCAGCAGCTTGGGGTCGGGACTAGCGTACTCTAGCACAGATACGCAGTATTTT.

J is TRBJ2-3 and V is TRBV6-6; TRBD2 matches 9 bases. Looked up from germline, CDR1 is MNHNY and CDR2 is SVGAGI (reference sequence). This CDR3 contains 15 residues. V lost 6 bases to trimming and J lost 3 bases; unmatched junction nucleotides: 7. The CDR3 coding sequence is TGTGCCAGCAGAGGCGGGGGGGCGGGTACAGATACGCAGTATTTT. This translates into CASRGGGAGTDTQYF.

This clonotype showed up just a few times. The rearrangement uses TRBV6-4 and TRBJ2-1, with 10 bases that match TRBD2. Germline CDR1 and CDR2: MRHNA and SNTAGT. The CDR3 totals 15 residues. J lost 6 bases, V lost 6 bases, and 8 bases had no gene match. The CDR3 reads CASRALAGASNEQFF. In DNA, the CDR3 is TGTGCCAGCAGAGCTCTAGCGGGAGCCTCCAATGAGCAGTTCTTC.

The V and J genes are TRBV5-1 and TRBJ2-3; D possibly uses TRBD1 or TRBD2 (6 bases each). Germline-derived CDR1 and CDR2 are SGHRS and YFSETQ. V lost 4 bases, J lost 1 base, and 19 bases lay in between. The CDR3 is made up of 17 amino acids. The CDR3 sequence: CASSQGWSGAGTDTQYF. The CDR3 region has the DNA TGCGCCAGCAGCCAAGGTTGGTCGGGGGCCGGCACAGATACGCAGTATTTT. The full variable domain, in which reference TRBV5-1 and TRBJ2-3 provide the parts outside the CDR3, is KAGVTQTPRYLIKTRGQQVTLSCSPISGHRSVSWYQQTPGQGLQFLFEYFSETQRNKGNFPGRFSGRQFSNSRSEMNVSTLELGDSALYLCASSQGWSGAGTDTQYFGPGTRLTVL.

V is TRBV5-4 and J is TRBJ1-2; D remains ambiguous. Trimming stripped 2 bases from V and 5 bases from J, with 10 bases between. Germline-derived CDR1 and CDR2 are SGHNT and YYREEE (reference sequence). This CDR3 region has 13 residues. This CDR3 is CASSFLDQYGYTF. The CDR3, as DNA: TGTGCCAGCAGCTTCCTGGACCAATATGGCTACACCTTC.

Only one count was recorded for this clonotype. It may be a read error: a sequence one base away is much more abundant. The CDR3 DNA reads as TGTGCCAGCAGTTCCCGACAGGTGAGCACAGATACGCAGTATTTT. Translation: CASSSRQVSTDTQYF. The chain uses TRBV6-6 and TRBJ2-3; D is perhaps TRBD1 (6 bases). The V end lost 4 bases, the J end lost 0 bases, and 11 bases lay between the germline ends. The V gene's germline CDR1 is MNHNY and CDR2 SVGAGI (reference sequence). This CDR3 spans 15 amino acids.

The V gene is TRBV4-2, the J gene TRBJ2-1, with 14 positions matching TRBD2. The CDR3 has 16 residues. Per the germline V gene, CDR1 is LGHNA and CDR2 is YNFKEQ. V shed 0 bases and J 7 bases; nucleotides not matched to a gene: 2. The DNA for the CDR3 is TGTGCCAGCAGCCAAGATAGACTAGCGGGGGGGAATGAGCAGTTCTTC. This encodes CASSQDRLAGGNEQFF.

This clonotype was detected many times. This chain uses TRBV21-1 with TRBJ2-7; TRBD1 is the table's D call, not checked against the DNA. TRBV21-1 is designated a pseudogene. The CDR3 consists of 12 residues. The CDR3 DNA reads TGTGCCACTCCGACAGGCCCTTACGAGCAGTACTTC. This translates into CATPTGPYEQYF.